The 25 T cell receptor beta chains in this list originate from one sample, sequenced in a study of T cells in Graves' hyperthyroidism and ophthalmopathy. Amplification targeted TCR beta CDR3 regions from RNA transcripts. When the TCR CDR3 underwent first-round RT-PCR, the HTBI primer set was used. TCRdb processed the multiplex PCR reads anew with MiXCR; each CDR3 protein has one entry. The table shows about 560,000 distinct CDR3 sequences, with roughly 50% occurring only once. The specimen was peripheral blood or thyroid tissue (not recorded which). The receptors stem from a woman under 30 with Graves' hyperthyroidism.

This clonotype was detected once. One base away lies a much larger clone, so this may be a sequencing read error. The gene calls are TRBV7-3 and TRBJ1-2; possibly TRBD1 for D (5 bases). CDR1 and CDR2 from the germline V gene are SGHTA and FQGTGA. The V end was cut by 8 bases, the J end by 11 bases, with 18 bases between. The CDR3 covers 12 residues. Here the CDR3 DNA reads TGTGCCAGCTACACCGGGGGGGTAATGTACACCTTC. Its translation is CASYTGGVMYTF.

This clonotype was seen repeatedly, ten times or more. The rearrangement joins TRBV29-1 to TRBJ1-1; no firm D call. The V gene's germline CDR1 is SQVTM and CDR2 ANQGSEA. The CDR3 loop spans 13 amino acids. With 3 bases removed from V and 0 bases from J, the gap between germline ends came to 8 bases. CDR3 residues: CSVEGRMNTEAFF. The CDR3 region has the DNA TGCAGCGTTGAGGGTAGGATGAACACTGAAGCTTTCTTT.

A word on this clonotype: This may be a read error: a much more frequent sequence differs by one nucleotide. The chain joins TRBV29-1 to TRBJ2-2; 8 bases map to TRBD1. The CDR3 length is 12 residues. The germline gives CDR1 SQVTM, CDR2 ANQGSEA. CDR3 protein: CSILTGDGELSF. The CDR3 DNA reads as TGCAGCATCCTGACAGGGGATGGGGAGCTGTCTTTT.

The CDR3: CASTPVWPQETQYF. The CDR3 coding sequence is TGTGCCAGCACCCCCGTTTGGCCACAAGAGACCCAGTACTTC. This rearrangement joins TRBV2 to TRBJ2-5, with unresolved D. The CDR3 has 14 residues. V shed 7 bases and J shed 2 bases, with 14 bases lying between them. Germline values: CDR1 SNHLY, CDR2 FYNNEI.

The rearrangement uses TRBV24-1 and TRBJ2-5; D call uncertain. The germline V gene encodes CDR1 KGHDR and CDR2 SFDVKD. The V end lost 3 bases, the J end lost 7 bases, and 2 bases lay between the germline ends. The CDR3 covers 10 residues. The CDR3: CATSDMTQYF. The CDR3 region has the DNA TGTGCCACCAGTGATATGACCCAGTACTTC.

Concerning this clonotype itself: The junction and the germline gene differ at one end; a read error may be behind it. The chain joins TRBV7-8 to TRBJ1-1; the D is unclear. Germline values: CDR1 SGHVS, CDR2 FQNEAQ. The CDR3 runs 15 residues. CDR3 sequence (DNA): TGTGCCAACAGCGCCGGAGGATACCTGAACACTGAAGCTTTCTTT. This sequence encodes CANSAGGYLNTEAFF.

The chain links TRBV20-1 to TRBJ2-3; D gene uncertain. Trimming cost V 1 base and J 0 bases, with 5 bases left between them. CDR1 and CDR2 (germline): DFQATT, SNEGSKA (reference sequence). The CDR3 is made up of 13 amino acids. CDR3 bases: TGCAGTGCTAGAGTGCGGAGCACAGATACGCAGTATTTT. This sequence encodes CSARVRSTDTQYF.

The chain employs TRBV10-3 and TRBJ2-7, with D possibly being TRBD1 (6 bases). This CDR3 spans 14 amino acids. The germline CDR1 and CDR2 sequences are ENHRY and SYGVKD. V gave up 5 bases and J gave up 2 bases, with 13 bases separating them. CDR3 sequence reads: CAISYLGQTYEQYF. CDR3 DNA sequence: TGTGCCATCAGTTACCTCGGACAGACCTACGAGCAGTACTTC.

V gene TRBV2 combines with J gene TRBJ2-7; 7 bases match TRBD2. This CDR3 contains 13 residues. J gave up 3 bases and V 7 bases, and 6 bases lay outside the gene matches. Per germline, CDR1 SNHLY and CDR2 FYNNEI. Here the CDR3 DNA reads TGTGCCAGCAAAAGACTAGCAGGCTACGAGCAGTACTTC. Its translation is CASKRLAGYEQYF.

J is TRBJ2-2 and V is TRBV29-1, with D possibly matching TRBD2 (5 bases). The CDR3 runs to 14 residues. CDR1 is SQVTM and CDR2 is ANQGSEA in the germline V gene. The ends were cut back, 3 bases at V and 0 bases at J, with 8 bases in the middle. CDR3 DNA: TGCAGCGTTGAGGTCGGGGCGAACACCGGGGAGCTGTTTTTT. It translates to CSVEVGANTGELFF.

This clonotype was found many times. This chain joins TRBV2 and TRBJ2-5; TRBD1 might be the D (5 bases). With 8 bases removed from V and 2 bases from J, the gap between germline ends came to 9 bases. The germline gives CDR1 SNHLY, CDR2 FYNNEI. This CDR3 is 12 amino acids long. This CDR3 reads CASWGRQETQYF. CDR3 sequence (DNA): TGTGCCAGCTGGGGCCGGCAAGAGACCCAGTACTTC.

Note on this clonotype: One end of the junction is discordant with germline, which a read error may explain. The chain employs TRBV7-6 and TRBJ2-7; D perhaps matches TRBD2 (5 bases). In germline, CDR1 is SGHVS, CDR2 FNYEAQ. CDR3 length: 14 residues. CDR3: CASSPGLNSYKQYF. In nucleotides, the CDR3 is TGTGCCAGCAGCCCTGGACTTAATTCCTACAAGCAGTACTTC.

This clonotype was detected ten times or more. V is TRBV10-3 and J is TRBJ1-2, with D uncertain. CDR1 and CDR2 from the germline V gene are ENHRY and SYGVKD. V was pared by 10 bases and J by 4 bases, with 16 bases between. This CDR3 is 13 amino acids long. CDR3 bases: TGTGCCAGCCGGCTTACGGGAGGCTATGGCTACACCTTC. This gives the protein CASRLTGGYGYTF.

V usage is TRBV5-1 and J usage is TRBJ1-1; tentative D call: TRBD1 (5 bases). The V end lost 1 base, the J end lost 3 bases, and 10 bases lay between the germline ends. This CDR3 is 14 amino acids long. Germline V gene lookup returns CDR1 SGHRS and CDR2 YFSETQ. The CDR3 spells CASSLRLGDTEAFF. CDR3 DNA: TGCGCCAGCAGCTTGAGGCTGGGGGACACTGAAGCTTTCTTT.

Comments on this clonotype: The conserved phenylalanine or tryptophan is not found at the CDR3 terminus, so this likely reflects a read error. The rearrangement uses TRBV19 and TRBJ2-7; the D call may be TRBD1 or TRBD2 (5 bases each). Germline loops: CDR1 LNHDA, CDR2 SQIVND (reference sequence). Trimming pared 1 base from V and 4 bases from J, leaving 14 bases between. The CDR3 loop spans 15 amino acids. The CDR3 protein is CASSIGGSNRYEQYL. CDR3 in DNA: TGTGCCAGTAGTATAGGGGGGAGCAATAGGTACGAGCAGTACCTC.

This clonotype showed up many times. This chain links TRBV9 with TRBJ1-2; tentative D call: TRBD1 (6 bases). V dropped 0 bases and J dropped 5 bases, with 11 bases sitting between them. The CDR3 covers 14 residues. The germline CDR1 and CDR2 sequences are SGDLS and YYNGEE. CDR3: CASSVEATGYGYTF. In DNA, the CDR3 is TGTGCCAGCAGCGTAGAGGCCACAGGGTATGGCTACACCTTC.

This sequence joins TRBV25-1 and TRBJ2-7; D possibly uses TRBD1 or TRBD2 (5 bases each). The CDR3 has 13 amino acids. The V end was cut by 9 bases, the J end by 8 bases, with 20 bases between. CDR1 and CDR2 from the germline V gene are MGHDK and SYGVNS. The CDR3 nucleotides are TGTGCCAGTAGTATATCAGGGACGTACCAGCAGTACTTC. This codes for CASSISGTYQQYF.

The sample holds a few counts of this clonotype. The chain is built from TRBV7-9 and TRBJ2-7; perhaps TRBD2 as D (5 bases). CDR1 is SEHNR, CDR2 FQNEAQ, per germline (reference sequence). Deletions cut 5 bases from V and 5 bases from J, with 10 bases between. The CDR3 is made up of 12 amino acids. The CDR3 DNA follows: TGTGCCAGCAGCGAACAAGCGGACGAGCAGTACTTC. Translating gives CASSEQADEQYF.

The CDR3 coding sequence is TGCAGCGCCCCAACCCAGGGGCCAGCTACCTATGGCTACACCTTC. As protein: CSAPTQGPATYGYTF. This sequence joins TRBV29-1 and TRBJ1-2; TRBD1 is a possible D gene (6 bases). Germline V gives CDR1 SQVTM, CDR2 ANQGSEA. V gave up 7 bases and J gave up 4 bases, with 22 bases separating them. This CDR3 is 15 amino acids long.

This clonotype was counted ten times or more. The gene calls are TRBV29-1 and TRBJ2-7, with D possibly being TRBD1 (5 bases). Germline CDR1 reads SQVTM; CDR2 reads ANQGSEA. This CDR3 contains 13 residues. V was pared by 7 bases and J by 3 bases, with 16 bases between. Written as DNA, the CDR3 is TGCAGCGCCTACACGCAGGGTAACTACGAGCAGTACTTC. Its translation: CSAYTQGNYEQYF.

The chain uses TRBV29-1 and TRBJ1-2, with 10 positions matching TRBD1. Losses at the gene ends were 4 bases for V and 3 bases for J; bases not matched to a gene: 5. This CDR3 spans 14 amino acids. The germline gives CDR1 SQVTM, CDR2 ANQGSEA. The CDR3 region is CSVGDGTGDYGYTF. The CDR3 nucleotides read TGCAGCGTTGGAGACGGGACAGGGGACTATGGCTACACCTTC.

The rearrangement links TRBV7-9 to TRBJ1-6; D not certain. This CDR3 comprises 14 residues. The germline gives CDR1 SEHNR, CDR2 FQNEAQ (reference sequence). The V end was cut by 5 bases, the J end by 6 bases, with 11 bases between. The DNA of the CDR3 is TGTGCCAGCAGCATTGGACGGTTTAATTCACCCCTCCACTTT. Its protein is CASSIGRFNSPLHF.

The table lists this clonotype with many counts. V usage is TRBV2 and J usage is TRBJ2-5, with D uncertain. This CDR3 region has 12 residues. V lost 6 bases to trimming and J lost 2 bases, with 7 bases between them. Germline V lookup: CDR1 SNHLY, CDR2 FYNNEI. CDR3 nucleotide sequence: TGTGCCAGCAGGGATGAACAAGAGACCCAGTACTTC. Translating gives CASRDEQETQYF.

This clonotype has ten or more counts. CDR3 bases: TGTGCCACCAGCAGTAGCCCAGGCAGCAATCAGCCCCAGCATTTT. Its translation: CATSSSPGSNQPQHF. This chain uses TRBV15 with TRBJ1-5, with D uncertain. Trimming left V 3 bases short and J 1 base short, with 10 bases between. The CDR3 runs to 15 residues. Germline loops: CDR1 LNHNV, CDR2 YYDKDF (reference sequence).

The V call is TRBV19, the J call TRBJ1-5; 11 bases align to TRBD1. Germline values: CDR1 LNHDA, CDR2 SQIVND (reference sequence). The CDR3 has 16 amino acids. With V trimmed by 2 bases and J by 6 bases, 6 bases remained unmatched. The CDR3 nucleotides read TGTGCCAGTAGTATAAGGACAGGGGGCCTTGGTCAGCCCCAGCATTTT. Translation: CASSIRTGGLGQPQHF.